The following is a T cell receptor (beta chain) sequence with its context. The antigen is not known. The length of the CDR3 is 15 residues. Germline CDR1 reads SQVTM; CDR2 reads ANQGSEA. The V segment lost 3 bases and the J segment 4 bases; nucleotides outside the gene matches: 9. The sample belongs to a study of shared clonotypes between healthy human individuals. Study at large: The composition of the donors was a couple of women and a few men aged 18 to 49. Whole-study findings and limits: In this cohort, only blood was sampled, and tissue repertoires likely differ.

Sequencing on ten immunoSEQ deep assay plates was performed for unsorted PBMC DNA. Sequencing used immunoSEQ multiplex PCR; TCRdb keeps in-frame clones, though not all of them. Of hundreds of thousands of clones in the sample, roughly 79% are singletons; the top ten hold about 12%. The chain uses TRBV29-1 and TRBJ2-1, with 7 bases fitting TRBD1. Sequenced material: PBMCs. The source of this sequence is a woman aged 40 to 50 in good health. Some clones in this sample may be carry-over from other donors' samples. CDR3 region: CSVEATGVSYNEQFF. The CDR3, as DNA: TGCAGCGTTGAGGCCACAGGGGTCAGTTACAATGAGCAGTTCTTC.